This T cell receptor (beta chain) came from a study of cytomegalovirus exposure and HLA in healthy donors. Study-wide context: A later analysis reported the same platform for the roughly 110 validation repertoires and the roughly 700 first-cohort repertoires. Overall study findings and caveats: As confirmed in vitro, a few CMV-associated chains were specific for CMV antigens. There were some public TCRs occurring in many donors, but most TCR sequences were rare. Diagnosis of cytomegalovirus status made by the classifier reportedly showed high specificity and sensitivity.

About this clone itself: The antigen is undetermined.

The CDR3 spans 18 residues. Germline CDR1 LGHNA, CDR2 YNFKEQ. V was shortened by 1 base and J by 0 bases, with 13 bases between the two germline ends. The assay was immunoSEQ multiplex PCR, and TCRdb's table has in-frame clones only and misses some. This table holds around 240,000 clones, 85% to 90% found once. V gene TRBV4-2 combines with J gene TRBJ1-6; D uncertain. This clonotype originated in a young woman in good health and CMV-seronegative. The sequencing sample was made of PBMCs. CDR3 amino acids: CASSQVFDISSYNSPLHF. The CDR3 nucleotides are TGTGCCAGCAGCCAAGTCTTCGATATTAGCTCCTATAATTCACCCCTCCACTTT.